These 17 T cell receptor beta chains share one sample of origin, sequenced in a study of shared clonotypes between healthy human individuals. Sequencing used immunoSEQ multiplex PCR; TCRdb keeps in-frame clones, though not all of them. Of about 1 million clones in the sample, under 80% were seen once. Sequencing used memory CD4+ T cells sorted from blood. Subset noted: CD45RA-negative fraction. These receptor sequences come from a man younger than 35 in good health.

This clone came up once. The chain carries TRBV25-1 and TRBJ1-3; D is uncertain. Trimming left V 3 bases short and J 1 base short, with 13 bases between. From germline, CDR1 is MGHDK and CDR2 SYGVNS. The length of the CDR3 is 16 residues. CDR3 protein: CASSESFILSGNTIYF. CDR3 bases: TGTGCCAGCAGTGAGTCTTTTATCCTGTCTGGAAACACCATATATTTT.

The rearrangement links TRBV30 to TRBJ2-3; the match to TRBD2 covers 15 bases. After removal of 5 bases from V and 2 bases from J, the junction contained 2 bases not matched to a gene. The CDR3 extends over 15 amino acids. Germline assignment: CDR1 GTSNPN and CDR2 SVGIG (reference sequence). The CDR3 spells CAWGLAGGNTDTQYF. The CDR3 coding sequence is TGTGCCTGGGGACTAGCGGGGGGGAACACAGATACGCAGTATTTT.

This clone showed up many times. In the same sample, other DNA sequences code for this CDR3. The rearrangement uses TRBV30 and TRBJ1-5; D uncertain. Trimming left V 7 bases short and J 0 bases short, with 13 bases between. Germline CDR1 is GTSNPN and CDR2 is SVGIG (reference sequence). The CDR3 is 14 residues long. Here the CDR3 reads CASSRVSSNQPQHF. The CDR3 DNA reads TGTGCCTCGTCTCGGGTGTCTAGCAATCAGCCCCAGCATTTT.

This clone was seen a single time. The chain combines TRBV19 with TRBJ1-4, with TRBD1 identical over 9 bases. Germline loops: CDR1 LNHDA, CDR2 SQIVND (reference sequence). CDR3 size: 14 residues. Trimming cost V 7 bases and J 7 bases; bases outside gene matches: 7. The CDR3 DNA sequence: TGTGCCAGTACCCCACAGGGGGCTAGTGAAAAACTGTTTTTT. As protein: CASTPQGASEKLFF.

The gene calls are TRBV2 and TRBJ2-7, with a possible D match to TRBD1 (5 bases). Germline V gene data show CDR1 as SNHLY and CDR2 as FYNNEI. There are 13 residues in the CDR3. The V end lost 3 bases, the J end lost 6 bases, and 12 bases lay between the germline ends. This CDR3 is CASSEIARVEQYF. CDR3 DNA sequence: TGTGCCAGCAGTGAGATTGCCAGGGTCGAGCAGTACTTC.

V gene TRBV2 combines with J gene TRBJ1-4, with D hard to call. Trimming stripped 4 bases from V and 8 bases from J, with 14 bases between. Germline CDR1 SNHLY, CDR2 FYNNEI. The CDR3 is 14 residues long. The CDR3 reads CASSAQREGEKLFF. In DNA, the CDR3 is TGTGCCAGCAGTGCCCAGAGGGAAGGGGAAAAACTGTTTTTT.

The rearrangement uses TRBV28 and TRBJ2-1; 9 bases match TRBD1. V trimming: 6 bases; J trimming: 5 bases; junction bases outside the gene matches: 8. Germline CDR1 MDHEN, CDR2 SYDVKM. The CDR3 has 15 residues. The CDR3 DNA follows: TGTGCCAGCAGCCGCCAGGGACAGGGCCACAATGAGCAGTTCTTC. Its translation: CASSRQGQGHNEQFF.

The chain's CDR3 is CASSTRAYSNQPQHF. The CDR3 DNA sequence: TGTGCCAGTAGTACCAGGGCATATAGCAATCAGCCCCAGCATTTT. The genes are TRBV19 and TRBJ1-5, with D tentatively TRBD1 (5 bases). Germline lookup yields CDR1 LNHDA and CDR2 SQIVND (reference sequence). V lost 4 bases and J lost 0, with 10 bases in between. The CDR3 is 15 amino acids.

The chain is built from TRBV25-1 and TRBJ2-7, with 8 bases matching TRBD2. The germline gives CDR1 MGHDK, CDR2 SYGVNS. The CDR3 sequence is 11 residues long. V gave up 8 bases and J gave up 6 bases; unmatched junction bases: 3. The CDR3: CASRREGEQYF. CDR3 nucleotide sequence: TGTGCCAGCCGTCGGGAGGGCGAGCAGTACTTC.

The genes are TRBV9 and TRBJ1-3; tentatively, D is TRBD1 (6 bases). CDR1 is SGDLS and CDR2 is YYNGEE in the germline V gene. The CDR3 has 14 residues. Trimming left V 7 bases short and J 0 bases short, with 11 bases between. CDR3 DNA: TGTGCCAGCCGACAGGCCCTCTCTGGAAACACCATATATTTT. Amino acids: CASRQALSGNTIYF. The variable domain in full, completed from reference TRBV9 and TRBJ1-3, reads DSGVTQTPKHLITATGQRVTLRCSPRSGDLSVYWYQQSLDQGLQFLIQYYNGEERAKGNILERFSAQQFPDLHSELNLSSLELGDSALYFCASRQALSGNTIYFGEGSWLTVV.

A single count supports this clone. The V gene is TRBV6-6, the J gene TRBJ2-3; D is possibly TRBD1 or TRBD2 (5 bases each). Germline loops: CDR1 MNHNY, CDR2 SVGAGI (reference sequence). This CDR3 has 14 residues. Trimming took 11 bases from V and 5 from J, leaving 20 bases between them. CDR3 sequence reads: CAGGKGTWQDTQYF. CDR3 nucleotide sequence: TGTGCCGGGGGAAAAGGGACGTGGCAAGATACGCAGTATTTT.

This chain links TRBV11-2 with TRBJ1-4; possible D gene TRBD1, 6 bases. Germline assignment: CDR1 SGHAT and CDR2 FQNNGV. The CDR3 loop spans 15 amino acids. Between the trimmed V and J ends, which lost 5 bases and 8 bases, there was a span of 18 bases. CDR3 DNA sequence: TGTGCCAGCAGCCAATTAGGGGAAGACAGGGAAAAACTGTTTTTT. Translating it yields CASSQLGEDREKLFF.

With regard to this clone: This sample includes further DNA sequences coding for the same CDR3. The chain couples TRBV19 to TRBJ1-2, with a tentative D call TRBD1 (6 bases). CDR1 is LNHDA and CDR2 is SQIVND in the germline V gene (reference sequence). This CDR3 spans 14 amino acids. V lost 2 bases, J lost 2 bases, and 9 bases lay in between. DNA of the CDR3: TGTGCCAGTAGTATATCCGGGGGCAACTATGGCTACACCTTC. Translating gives CASSISGGNYGYTF.

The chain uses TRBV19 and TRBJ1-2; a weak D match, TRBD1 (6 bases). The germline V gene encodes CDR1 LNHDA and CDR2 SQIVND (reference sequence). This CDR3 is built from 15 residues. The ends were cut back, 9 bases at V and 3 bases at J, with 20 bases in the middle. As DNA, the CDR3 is TGTGCCAGAGTCCGGTCCAGGGGAGAGGACTATGGCTACACCTTC. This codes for CARVRSRGEDYGYTF.

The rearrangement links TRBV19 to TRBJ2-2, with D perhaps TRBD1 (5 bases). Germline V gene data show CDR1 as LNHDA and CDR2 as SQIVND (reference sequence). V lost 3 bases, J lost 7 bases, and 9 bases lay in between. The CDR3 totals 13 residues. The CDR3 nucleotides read TGTGCCAGTAGTATTGCAGGGTTCGGGGAGCTGTTTTTT. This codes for CASSIAGFGELFF.

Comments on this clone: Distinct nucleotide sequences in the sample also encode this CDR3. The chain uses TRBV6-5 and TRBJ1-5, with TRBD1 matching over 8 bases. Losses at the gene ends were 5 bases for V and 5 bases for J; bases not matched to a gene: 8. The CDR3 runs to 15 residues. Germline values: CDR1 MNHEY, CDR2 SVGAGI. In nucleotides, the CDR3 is TGTGCCAGCAGTCCCGGGACAGGATTACATCAGCCCCAGCATTTT. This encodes CASSPGTGLHQPQHF.

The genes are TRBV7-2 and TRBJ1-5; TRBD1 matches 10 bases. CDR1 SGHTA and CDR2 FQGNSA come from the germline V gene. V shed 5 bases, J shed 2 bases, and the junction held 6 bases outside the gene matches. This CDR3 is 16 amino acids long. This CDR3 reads CASSIGTGAGNQPQHF. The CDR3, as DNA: TGTGCCAGCAGCATTGGGACAGGGGCTGGCAATCAGCCCCAGCATTTT.